This passage covers 27 T cell receptor beta chains from one sample sequenced in a study of blood T cells in healthy people across ages. Primers used in a second PCR of roughly 6 to 11 cycles were a sample-barcoded 5' primer and a J-beta primer mix. TCRdb independently ran MiXCR on the 5' RACE reads; one entry per CDR3 protein. The table records about 640,000 distinct CDR3 sequences, 58% of them present only once. The sequenced sample consisted of blood. These receptors were obtained from a man in his sixties in good health.

This chain uses TRBV11-2 with TRBJ2-1; D uncertain. Germline V gene sequence: CDR1 SGHAT, CDR2 FQNNGV. Trimming stripped 3 bases from V and 8 bases from J, with 11 bases between. This CDR3 region has 13 residues. Here the CDR3 reads CASSFTVLDEQFF. CDR3 DNA sequence: TGTGCCAGCAGCTTTACAGTCTTGGATGAGCAGTTCTTC.

This chain joins TRBV6-5 and TRBJ2-7; D gene uncertain. Per germline, CDR1 MNHEY and CDR2 SVGAGI. The germline V and J ends were trimmed by 6 bases and 3 bases, with 15 bases remaining between them. CDR3 length equals 14 residues. The DNA of the CDR3 is TGTGCCAGCAGACCCCACAGACCATACTACGAGCAGTACTTC. Translating gives CASRPHRPYYEQYF.

The chain couples TRBV28 to TRBJ1-2, with a tentative D call TRBD1 (5 bases). The CDR3 runs to 12 residues. V lost 6 bases, J lost 5 bases, and 10 bases lay in between. CDR1 MDHEN and CDR2 SYDVKM come from the germline V gene. The CDR3 loop reads CASRASGYGYTF. In DNA, the CDR3 is TGTGCCAGCAGAGCCTCAGGGTATGGCTACACCTTC.

The chain recombines TRBV11-2 with TRBJ2-5; TRBD2 matches 7 bases. The J call could be wrong; TRBJ2-7 is a better fit for the DNA end. CDR1 and CDR2 from the germline V gene are SGHAT and FQNNGV. The CDR3 totals 13 residues. For the CDR3, the DNA is TGTGCCAGCAGCTGGGCAGCTAGCGGCGAGCAGTACTTC. Its translation is CASSWAASGEQYF.

This clonotype came up a few times. The rearrangement joins TRBV10-3 to TRBJ2-3, with D hard to call. Deletions cut 8 bases from V and 1 base from J, with 10 bases between. CDR1 is ENHRY and CDR2 is SYGVKD in the germline V gene. The CDR3 covers 13 residues. The DNA for the CDR3 is TGTGCCATCGTCAAGCAAGGCACAGATACGCAGTATTTT. It translates to CAIVKQGTDTQYF.

Details on this clonotype: The junction and the germline gene differ at one end; a read error may be behind it. The rearrangement joins TRBV5-1 to TRBJ2-1; a weak D match, TRBD1 (5 bases). The CDR3 sequence is 15 residues long. Germline-derived CDR1 and CDR2 are SGHRS and YFSETQ. The CDR3 DNA reads TGTGCCAGCAGCCTCGGACAAGAGTCCTACAATGAGCAGTTCTTC. As protein: CASSLGQESYNEQFF.

Remarks on this clonotype: Germline is not matched at one junction end, which may reflect a read error. The chain couples TRBV19 to TRBJ2-1; the D gene is possibly TRBD2 (6 bases). This CDR3 is built from 15 residues. Germline V gene data show CDR1 as LNHDA and CDR2 as SQIVND (reference sequence). CDR3 coding DNA: TGTGCCCGTAGTCAGCGGGTGAGCTCCTACAATGAGCAGTTCTTC. Its protein product is CARSQRVSSYNEQFF.

This chain links TRBV20-1 with TRBJ1-2; D gene uncertain. The CDR3 is 15 amino acids. The ends were cut back, 1 base at V and 4 bases at J, with 16 bases in the middle. Germline V CDR1 and CDR2: DFQATT, SNEGSKA (reference sequence). This CDR3 is CSARGLLSLAYGYTF. In nucleotides, the CDR3 is TGCAGTGCTAGAGGTCTCCTCTCGCTGGCCTATGGCTACACCTTC.

This clonotype was seen only a few times. This rearrangement joins TRBV7-9 to TRBJ1-4; D uncertain. V was pared by 4 bases and J by 7 bases, with 13 bases between. CDR3 length: 14 amino acids. Germline lookup yields CDR1 SEHNR and CDR2 FQNEAQ (reference sequence). CDR3 DNA: TGTGCCAGCAGCTCGTCGGGCGGGATTGAAAAACTGTTTTTT. Translating it yields CASSSSGGIEKLFF.

This clonotype showed up just a few times. This chain joins TRBV12-5 and TRBJ2-1; TRBD1 is a possible D gene (6 bases). The CDR3 length is 14 residues. The V and J ends lost 6 bases and 2 bases respectively, with 11 bases between them. The germline V gene encodes CDR1 LGHNT and CDR2 FRNRAP. The CDR3 sequence is CASGGDKTYNEQFF. For the CDR3, the DNA is TGTGCTAGTGGGGGGGACAAGACCTACAATGAGCAGTTCTTC. The entire variable domain, with the rest obtained from reference TRBV12-5 and TRBJ2-1, is as follows: DARVTQTPRHKVTEMGQEVTMRCQPILGHNTVFWYRQTMMQGLELLAYFRNRAPLDDSGMPKDRFSAEMPDATLATLKIQPSEPRDSAVYFCASGGDKTYNEQFFGPGTRLTVL.

The chain couples TRBV20-1 to TRBJ2-5; TRBD2 aligns across 12 bases. The length of the CDR3 is 16 residues. The V gene end was trimmed by 4 bases and the J gene end by 1 base; junction bases not matched to a gene: 7. In germline, CDR1 is DFQATT, CDR2 SNEGSKA (reference sequence). CDR3 sequence: CSANLASGGGQETQYF. CDR3 DNA: TGCAGTGCTAATCTTGCTAGCGGGGGGGGCCAAGAGACCCAGTACTTC.

This rearrangement joins TRBV13 to TRBJ2-5, with TRBD1 identical over 7 bases. Germline CDR1 PRHDT, CDR2 FYEKMQ (reference sequence). Trimming removed 5 bases from V and 3 bases from J; junction bases left unmatched: 6. The CDR3 length is 14 residues. CDR3 amino acids: CASSTDRAEETQYF. In nucleotides, the CDR3 is TGTGCCAGCAGCACAGACAGGGCCGAAGAGACCCAGTACTTC.

The chain uses TRBV5-1 and TRBJ2-3; 12 positions match TRBD2. This CDR3 is 15 amino acids long. The V gene's germline CDR1 is SGHRS and CDR2 YFSETQ. J lost 6 bases, V lost 0 bases, and 2 bases had no gene match. The CDR3 DNA reads as TGCGCCAGCAGCTTGGTAGGGACTAGCGGGGATACGCAGTATTTT. It encodes CASSLVGTSGDTQYF.

This clonotype was detected a few times. V gene TRBV7-2 combines with J gene TRBJ1-2; perhaps TRBD1 as D (5 bases). Germline V gene sequence: CDR1 SGHTA, CDR2 FQGNSA. The length of the CDR3 is 15 residues. V gave up 5 bases and J gave up 4 bases, with 17 bases separating them. This CDR3 reads CASSAPLGPSYGYTF. CDR3 DNA sequence: TGTGCCAGCAGCGCACCGTTGGGACCGTCCTATGGCTACACCTTC.

V and J are TRBV6-5 and TRBJ1-4, with TRBD1 as a possible D gene (6 bases). V lost 5 bases to trimming and J lost 0 bases, with 10 bases between them. In germline, CDR1 is MNHEY, CDR2 SVGAGI. This CDR3 region has 15 residues. CDR3 sequence (DNA): TGTGCCAGCAGTCGCGGACAGCCAACTAATGAAAAACTGTTTTTT. It yields the protein CASSRGQPTNEKLFF.

This chain links TRBV25-1 with TRBJ2-7, with a weak D call TRBD1 (6 bases). The germline V and J ends were trimmed by 7 bases and 3 bases, with 19 bases remaining between them. The CDR3 runs 15 residues. Germline V gene sequence: CDR1 MGHDK, CDR2 SYGVNS. CDR3 coding DNA: TGTGCCAGCATTCAAAAGGGTACACAGGGCTACGAGCAGTACTTC. Its translation: CASIQKGTQGYEQYF.

This clonotype has a single count. The chain carries TRBV11-2 and TRBJ2-3, with D perhaps matching TRBD2 (6 bases). CDR3 length equals 18 residues. V gave up 2 bases and J gave up 0 bases, with 18 bases separating them. CDR1 is SGHAT, CDR2 FQNNGV, per germline. The CDR3 sequence: CASSLLGYSGGSTDTQYF. The DNA for the CDR3 is TGTGCCAGCAGCTTATTAGGTTATAGCGGAGGGAGCACAGATACGCAGTATTTT.

This sequence joins TRBV7-9 and TRBJ2-5; a possible D gene is TRBD1 (6 bases). Trimming took off 5 bases at V and 2 bases at J, with 18 bases between the two ends. The CDR3 contains 16 residues. In germline, CDR1 is SEHNR, CDR2 FQNEAQ (reference sequence). CDR3 in amino acids: CASSPRTDGSQETQYF. The CDR3, as DNA: TGTGCCAGCAGCCCGAGGACAGACGGGTCACAAGAGACCCAGTACTTC.

The rearrangement joins TRBV6-6 to TRBJ2-7; D is unclear. The end of the DNA is better explained by TRBJ2-5, so the J call may be wrong. The CDR3 is 12 amino acids. Looked up from germline, CDR1 is MNHNY and CDR2 is SVGAGI (reference sequence). DNA for the CDR3: TGTGCCAGCAGTTTTTCTAAAGAGACCCAGTACTTC. Its protein is CASSFSKETQYF.

The chain is built from TRBV6-1 and TRBJ2-1; D might be TRBD2 (6 bases). This CDR3 contains 14 residues. The germline V gene encodes CDR1 MNHNS and CDR2 SASEGT. V lost 7 bases, J lost 0 bases, and 10 bases lay in between. The CDR3: CASTEEGSYNEQFF. CDR3 nucleotide sequence: TGTGCCAGCACCGAGGAGGGCTCCTACAATGAGCAGTTCTTC.

The chain links TRBV5-1 to TRBJ1-2; no firm D call. Trimming removed 0 bases at V and 6 bases at J, with 24 bases between. Germline V CDR1 and CDR2: SGHRS, YFSETQ. There are 18 residues in the CDR3. The CDR3 region has the DNA TGCGCCAGCAGCTTGGAGAGACGTCCCGTACCCCTTATGAATGGCTACACCTTC. Protein: CASSLERRPVPLMNGYTF. The variable domain in full, with the rest retrieved from reference TRBV5-1 and TRBJ1-2, is KAGVTQTPRYLIKTRGQQVTLSCSPISGHRSVSWYQQTPGQGLQFLFEYFSETQRNKGNFPGRFSGRQFSNSRSEMNVSTLELGDSALYLCASSLERRPVPLMNGYTFGSGTRLTVV.

V and J are TRBV6-2 or TRBV6-3 and TRBJ2-6; D gene ambiguous. CDR3 size: 11 residues. The V end lost 10 bases, the J end lost 2 bases, and 3 bases lay between the germline ends. Germline CDR1 is MNHEY and CDR2 is SVGEGT. CDR3 region: CATAGANVLTF. The DNA for the CDR3 is TGTGCCACTGCTGGGGCCAACGTCCTGACTTTC.

In its sample, this clonotype was seen a few times. V is TRBV5-1 and J is TRBJ1-5; 9 bases match TRBD1. This CDR3 region has 16 residues. Germline lookup yields CDR1 SGHRS and CDR2 YFSETQ. Losses at the gene ends were 6 bases for V and 4 bases for J; bases not matched to a gene: 11. The CDR3 DNA reads as TGCGCCAGCACCCTGAGACGGGACAGGGAAAATCAGCCCCAGCATTTT. It encodes CASTLRRDRENQPQHF.

This clonotype was seen only a few times. The rearrangement links TRBV2 to TRBJ2-6, with D maybe TRBD1 (5 bases). Germline V gene sequence: CDR1 SNHLY, CDR2 FYNNEI. Between the trimmed V and J ends, which lost 2 bases and 0 bases, there was a span of 8 bases. This CDR3 is 16 amino acids long. The CDR3 protein is CASSENRHSGANVLTF. CDR3 nucleotide sequence: TGTGCCAGCAGTGAAAACAGGCACTCTGGGGCCAACGTCCTGACTTTC.

This rearrangement joins TRBV2 to TRBJ1-3; D remains ambiguous. Germline CDR1 reads SNHLY; CDR2 reads FYNNEI. Trimming took off 5 bases at V and 0 bases at J, with 8 bases between the two ends. CDR3 length: 14 residues. CDR3 nucleotides: TGTGCCAGCAGTTCCAGGATCTCTGGAAACACCATATATTTT. Encoded protein: CASSSRISGNTIYF.

This clonotype was seen only a few times. The rearrangement uses TRBV12-3 or TRBV12-4 and TRBJ2-7; D gene uncertain. V lost 3 bases, J lost 2 bases, and 8 bases lay in between. This CDR3 has 13 residues. This chain's CDR3 is CASSFPGTYEQYF. CDR3 DNA: TGTGCCAGCAGTTTCCCCGGCACCTACGAGCAGTACTTC.

The chain carries TRBV13 and TRBJ2-1, with no clear D. V was pared by 0 bases and J by 7 bases, with 16 bases between. The CDR3 sequence is 16 residues long. CDR1 and CDR2 (germline): PRHDT, FYEKMQ (reference sequence). DNA for the CDR3: TGTGCCAGCAGCTTAGGGCTCCCTCTGCCTGGGAATGAGCAGTTCTTC. It translates to CASSLGLPLPGNEQFF.